The 29 T cell receptor beta chains given below trace back to one sample, sequenced in a study of shared clonotypes between healthy human individuals. The naive CD8 fraction comprised CD45RO-negative cells positively selected for CCR7 and excluded terminally differentiated effector memory CD45RA+ cells. Measured with immunoSEQ multiplex PCR; TCRdb has only the in-frame clones, and not every one. The sample records about 2 million clones, about 95% being singletons. Sample: naive CD8+ T cells sorted from blood. The receptors originated from a man aged 18 to 30 in good health.

This clone was recorded only once. The V and J genes are TRBV6-1 and TRBJ2-7; 9 positions agree with TRBD1. Germline CDR1 is MNHNS and CDR2 is SASEGT. The trim removed 7 bases at V and 2 bases at J, leaving 9 bases unmatched. The CDR3 runs 15 residues. The DNA of the CDR3 is TGTGCCAGCACACCCGCGGGGACAGGGCCCTACGAGCAGTACTTC. Its translation is CASTPAGTGPYEQYF.

Note on this clone: This sample includes further DNA sequences coding for the same CDR3. This chain links TRBV30 with TRBJ2-7; D uncertain. Looked up from germline, CDR1 is GTSNPN and CDR2 is SVGIG (reference sequence). The germline V and J ends were trimmed by 3 bases and 0 bases, with 9 bases remaining between them. The CDR3 has 13 residues. The CDR3 loop reads CAWSGRDSYEQYF. The CDR3 nucleotides read TGTGCCTGGAGCGGGCGAGACTCCTACGAGCAGTACTTC.

This rearrangement joins TRBV19 to TRBJ2-5; D may be TRBD1 (5 bases). Trimming cost V 5 bases and J 5 bases, with 18 bases left between them. The germline V gene has CDR1 LNHDA and CDR2 SQIVND (reference sequence). This CDR3 has 15 residues. CDR3 region: CASSSTPNQGETQYF. DNA of the CDR3: TGTGCCAGTAGTTCGACCCCGAACCAGGGTGAGACCCAGTACTTC. Drawing the rest from reference TRBV19 and TRBJ2-5, the complete variable domain is DGGITQSPKYLFRKEGQNVTLSCEQNLNHDAMYWYRQDPGQGLRLIYYSQIVNDFQKGDIAEGYSVSREKKESFPLTVTSAQKNPTAFYLCASSSTPNQGETQYFGPGTRLLVL.

The J gene is TRBJ1-4, the V gene TRBV10-2; D is undetermined. This CDR3 has 13 residues. CDR1 is WSHSY and CDR2 is SAAADI in the germline V gene. Deletions cut 2 bases from V and 3 bases from J, with 4 bases between. CDR3 protein: CASSEAANEKLFF. The CDR3 DNA reads TGCGCCAGCAGTGAGGCAGCTAATGAAAAACTGTTTTTT.

V is TRBV4-3 and J is TRBJ1-6; maybe TRBD1 (5 bases). Trimming left V 3 bases short and J 11 bases short, with 11 bases between. This CDR3 is 13 amino acids long. Germline lookup yields CDR1 LGHNA and CDR2 YSLEER. The CDR3 is CASSHREGTPLHF. Here the CDR3 DNA reads TGCGCCAGCAGCCACAGGGAAGGGACACCCCTCCACTTT.

The count of this clone is one. The chain couples TRBV27 to TRBJ2-7; unclear D gene. Germline values: CDR1 MNHEY, CDR2 SMNVEV (reference sequence). The CDR3 loop spans 16 amino acids. V lost 2 bases and J lost 4, with 18 bases in between. The CDR3 is CASSLNHLSRFYEQYF. The CDR3 nucleotides are TGTGCCAGCAGTTTAAATCACCTTAGCCGGTTTTACGAGCAGTACTTC.

Turning to this clone: Distinct nucleotide sequences in the sample also encode this CDR3. The chain joins TRBV19 to TRBJ2-3; TRBD1 or TRBD2 may be the D gene (5 bases each). The germline CDR1 and CDR2 sequences are LNHDA and SQIVND (reference sequence). There are 14 residues in the CDR3. Between the trimmed V and J ends, which lost 1 base and 0 bases, there was a span of 5 bases. The CDR3 nucleotides read TGTGCCAGTAGTATAGGGGACAGCACAGATACGCAGTATTTT. Protein sequence: CASSIGDSTDTQYF.

The gene calls are TRBV6-5 and TRBJ1-6; 10 bases match TRBD1. There are 14 residues in the CDR3. Germline-derived CDR1 and CDR2 are MNHEY and SVGAGI. V lost 5 bases, J lost 7 bases, and 2 bases stayed unmatched. The CDR3 spells CASSETGGNSPLHF. As DNA, the CDR3 is TGTGCCAGCAGTGAGACAGGGGGCAATTCACCCCTCCACTTT.

Turning to this clone: The DNA is omitted, as the CDR3 cannot be located on it reliably, and the CDR3 follows TCRdb's listing. The chain couples TRBV5-1 to TRBJ1-2; the table calls TRBD1, which could not be checked here. The CDR3 region is 16 residues in length, termini included. Germline V gives CDR1 SGHRS, CDR2 YFSETQ. The CDR3 sequence: CASSASVGQGSYGHTF.

As to this clone: Other DNA sequences in this specimen translate into the identical CDR3. The rearrangement joins TRBV9 to TRBJ1-1; 7 bases match TRBD1. The germline V gene encodes CDR1 SGDLS and CDR2 YYNGEE. V shed 0 bases, J shed 6 bases, and the junction held 2 bases outside the gene matches. This CDR3 is 13 amino acids long. The CDR3 sequence: CASSVVGGPEAFF. The CDR3 DNA sequence: TGTGCCAGCAGCGTAGTAGGGGGCCCTGAAGCTTTCTTT.

The chain combines TRBV28 with TRBJ2-7; D gene ambiguous. The V gene's germline CDR1 is MDHEN and CDR2 SYDVKM. This CDR3 has 13 residues. Trimming stripped 3 bases from V and 1 base from J, with 7 bases between. For the CDR3, the DNA is TGTGCCAGCAGTTTTACAACATCCTACGAGCAGTACTTC. This codes for CASSFTTSYEQYF.

Written as DNA, the CDR3 is TGTGCCAGCACCGAGACCTCGGGGAACACTGAAGCTTTCTTT. It translates to CASTETSGNTEAFF. The J gene is TRBJ1-1, the V gene TRBV19; D not resolved. Trimming removed 9 bases from V and 1 base from J, with 15 bases in between. Germline assignment: CDR1 LNHDA and CDR2 SQIVND (reference sequence). The CDR3 totals 14 residues.

The chain has TRBV10-1 and TRBJ1-3; D call uncertain. The V end was cut by 0 bases, the J end by 0 bases, with 6 bases between. The CDR3 spans 15 residues. CDR1 is WNHNN and CDR2 is SYGVQD in the germline V gene (reference sequence). The CDR3 sequence is CASSESAVSGNTIYF. Here the CDR3 DNA reads TGCGCCAGCAGTGAGTCGGCGGTCTCTGGAAACACCATATATTTT.

The V call is TRBV28, the J call TRBJ2-3; the match to TRBD2 covers 11 bases. After removal of 5 bases from V and 4 bases from J, the junction contained 8 bases not matched to a gene. Per the germline V gene, CDR1 is MDHEN and CDR2 is SYDVKM. There are 16 residues in the CDR3. The CDR3 DNA reads as TGTGCCAGCAGTGGGGTACTAGCGGGGGAGGCAGATACGCAGTATTTT. This codes for CASSGVLAGEADTQYF.

The sample holds one count of this clone. Other DNA sequences in the sample encode the same CDR3. The rearrangement uses TRBV4-3 and TRBJ2-1; perhaps TRBD2 as D (6 bases). The CDR3 has 14 residues. CDR1 LGHNA and CDR2 YSLEER come from the germline V gene. Trimming took off 4 bases at V and 0 bases at J, with 7 bases between the two ends. CDR3 coding DNA: TGCGCCAGCAGCCTGGGACTCTCCTACAATGAGCAGTTCTTC. Translation gives CASSLGLSYNEQFF.

V is TRBV5-1 and J is TRBJ2-2; TRBD2 matches at 9 bases. The CDR3 contains 17 residues. The trim removed 0 bases at V and 3 bases at J, leaving 6 bases unmatched. Germline assignment: CDR1 SGHRS and CDR2 YFSETQ. CDR3 region: CASSLALAGEDTGELFF. The CDR3, as DNA: TGCGCCAGCAGCTTGGCCTTAGCGGGAGAGGACACCGGGGAGCTGTTTTTT.

The chain links TRBV29-1 to TRBJ1-2; the D gene is possibly TRBD1 (5 bases). Germline V gene lookup returns CDR1 SQVTM and CDR2 ANQGSEA. The ends were cut back, 6 bases at V and 3 bases at J, with 11 bases in the middle. CDR3 length: 12 residues. This chain's CDR3 is CSVVQEHYGYTF. The DNA for the CDR3 is TGCAGCGTAGTACAGGAGCACTATGGCTACACCTTC.

The chain joins TRBV4-3 to TRBJ2-7, with D tentatively TRBD2 (5 bases). Trimming removed 0 bases from V and 0 bases from J, with 12 bases in between. Germline-derived CDR1 and CDR2 are LGHNA and YSLEER. CDR3 size: 16 residues. The chain's CDR3 is CASSQDLATFSYEQYF. CDR3 DNA: TGCGCCAGCAGCCAAGATTTAGCGACGTTCTCCTACGAGCAGTACTTC.

V usage is TRBV5-6 and J usage is TRBJ2-5; 9 bases match TRBD1. Germline assignment: CDR1 SGHDT and CDR2 YYEEEE. The CDR3 runs to 19 residues. V dropped 4 bases and J dropped 0; count of bases not matched to a gene: 16. CDR3 DNA sequence: TGTGCCAGCAGCCTCAAACGCCGGGACAGGGTTTCCTACCAAGAGACCCAGTACTTC. Translation: CASSLKRRDRVSYQETQYF.

CDR3 in DNA: TGTGCCAGCAGCGACCCCGGGAAAGAGACCCAGTACTTC. Protein: CASSDPGKETQYF. The gene calls are TRBV5-4 and TRBJ2-5, with D possibly TRBD2 on 5 matching bases. This CDR3 region has 13 residues. CDR1 SGHNT and CDR2 YYREEE come from the germline V gene (reference sequence). Trimming shortened V by 4 bases and J by 3 bases, and 10 bases separated the two germline ends. The entire variable domain, with the rest obtained from reference TRBV5-4 and TRBJ2-5, is as follows: ETGVTQSPTHLIKTRGQQVTLRCSSQSGHNTVSWYQQALGQGPQFIFQYYREEENGRGNFPPRFSGLQFPNYSSELNVNALELDDSALYLCASSDPGKETQYFGPGTRLLVL.

This chain links TRBV27 with TRBJ2-7; D unclear. CDR1 MNHEY and CDR2 SMNVEV come from the germline V gene (reference sequence). The CDR3 contains 13 residues. V shed 4 bases and J shed 5 bases, with 12 bases lying between them. The CDR3 DNA is TGTGCCAGCAGTTCTCGTCGGGCCCACGAGCAGTACTTC. Its protein is CASSSRRAHEQYF.

The chain joins TRBV19 to TRBJ2-7; TRBD1 is a possible D gene (7 bases). The V gene's germline CDR1 is LNHDA and CDR2 SQIVND (reference sequence). The CDR3 has 14 residues. V lost 6 bases, J lost 9 bases, and 21 bases lay in between. CDR3 protein: CASRPEGQTSVQYF. CDR3 DNA sequence: TGTGCCAGTAGACCAGAGGGACAGACTAGTGTGCAGTACTTC.

The V and J genes are TRBV18 and TRBJ2-3, with 9 bases matching TRBD2. Germline CDR1 and CDR2: KGHSH and LQKENI. CDR3 length: 15 amino acids. Losses at the gene ends were 3 bases for V and 6 bases for J; bases not matched to a gene: 7. The CDR3 loop is CASSPGGLAQDTQYF. The DNA for the CDR3 is TGTGCCAGCTCACCGGGGGGACTAGCACAGGATACGCAGTATTTT. The complete variable domain, with remaining parts taken from reference TRBV18 and TRBJ2-3, reads NAGVMQNPRHLVRRRGQEARLRCSPMKGHSHVYWYRQLPEEGLKFMVYLQKENIIDESGMPKERFSAEFPKEGPSILRIQQVVRGDSAAYFCASSPGGLAQDTQYFGPGTRLTVL.

The chain couples TRBV19 to TRBJ2-7; maybe TRBD2 (6 bases). The CDR3 covers 14 residues. Per germline, CDR1 LNHDA and CDR2 SQIVND (reference sequence). V was shortened by 4 bases and J by 4 bases, with 14 bases between the two germline ends. The DNA for the CDR3 is TGTGCCAGTAGTAGGGACTCAGAGGCGTACGAGCAGTACTTC. It translates to CASSRDSEAYEQYF. The complete variable domain, with remaining parts taken from reference TRBV19 and TRBJ2-7, reads DGGITQSPKYLFRKEGQNVTLSCEQNLNHDAMYWYRQDPGQGLRLIYYSQIVNDFQKGDIAEGYSVSREKKESFPLTVTSAQKNPTAFYLCASSRDSEAYEQYFGPGTRLTVT.

V usage is TRBV27 and J usage is TRBJ2-5; D might be TRBD2 (6 bases). This CDR3 contains 13 residues. With 6 bases removed from V and 3 bases from J, the gap between germline ends came to 11 bases. The germline V gene has CDR1 MNHEY and CDR2 SMNVEV (reference sequence). The CDR3 protein is CASSHSGEETQYF. For the CDR3, the DNA is TGTGCCAGCAGCCACTCGGGAGAAGAGACCCAGTACTTC.

The chain combines TRBV4-3 with TRBJ2-7; D not resolved. Germline V gives CDR1 LGHNA, CDR2 YSLEER. V was trimmed by 4 bases and J by 4 bases, leaving 14 bases between them. The length of the CDR3 is 14 residues. The DNA for the CDR3 is TGCGCCAGCAGCCCCACCGTGTTTGGGTACGAGCAGTACTTC. Protein product: CASSPTVFGYEQYF.

This clone was counted once. The chain links TRBV10-2 to TRBJ2-3, with D possibly matching TRBD1 (5 bases). Germline CDR1 and CDR2: WSHSY and SAAADI. V lost 4 bases to trimming and J lost 2 bases, with 7 bases between them. The CDR3 contains 13 residues. This chain's CDR3 is CASSGQITDTQYF. The CDR3, as DNA: TGCGCCAGCAGTGGACAGATCACAGATACGCAGTATTTT.

This clone occurred once. This chain joins TRBV30 and TRBJ1-4; the D is unclear. Looked up from germline, CDR1 is GTSNPN and CDR2 is SVGIG (reference sequence). This CDR3 comprises 14 residues. Trimming removed 1 base at V and 8 bases at J, with 14 bases between. The CDR3 spells CAWSGVPEGEKLFF. In nucleotides, the CDR3 is TGTGCCTGGAGTGGTGTGCCCGAAGGCGAAAAACTGTTTTTT.

This chain uses TRBV6-5 with TRBJ2-1; TRBD1 or TRBD2 may be the D gene (5 bases each). The ends were cut back, 2 bases at V and 8 bases at J, with 13 bases in the middle. Germline V lookup: CDR1 MNHEY, CDR2 SVGAGI. CDR3 length equals 14 residues. The CDR3 reads CASSYVGGGYEQFF. CDR3 in DNA: TGTGCCAGCAGTTACGTCGGTGGGGGTTATGAGCAGTTCTTC.